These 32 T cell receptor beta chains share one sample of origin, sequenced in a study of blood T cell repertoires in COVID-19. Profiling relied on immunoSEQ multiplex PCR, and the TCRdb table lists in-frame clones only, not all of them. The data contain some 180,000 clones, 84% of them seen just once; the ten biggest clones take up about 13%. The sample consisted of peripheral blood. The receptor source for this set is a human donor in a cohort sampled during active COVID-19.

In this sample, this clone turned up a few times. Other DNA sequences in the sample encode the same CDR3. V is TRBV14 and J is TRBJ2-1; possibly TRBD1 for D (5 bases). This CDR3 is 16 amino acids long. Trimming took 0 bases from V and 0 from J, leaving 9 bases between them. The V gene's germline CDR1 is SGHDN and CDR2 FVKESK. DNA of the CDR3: TGTGCCAGCAGCCAAGATGAGACAGACTCCTACAATGAGCAGTTCTTC. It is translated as CASSQDETDSYNEQFF. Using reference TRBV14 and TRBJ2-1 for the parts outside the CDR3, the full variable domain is EAGVTQFPSHSVIEKGQTVTLRCDPISGHDNLYWYRRVMGKEIKFLLHFVKESKQDESGMPNNRFLAERTGGTYSTLKVQPAELEDSGVYFCASSQDETDSYNEQFFGPGTRLTVL.

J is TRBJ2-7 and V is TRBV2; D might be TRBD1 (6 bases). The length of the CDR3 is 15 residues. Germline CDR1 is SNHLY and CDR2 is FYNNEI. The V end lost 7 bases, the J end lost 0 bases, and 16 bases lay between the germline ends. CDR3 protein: CASMPDSTSSYEQYF. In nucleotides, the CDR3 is TGTGCCAGCATGCCGGACAGCACAAGCTCCTACGAGCAGTACTTC. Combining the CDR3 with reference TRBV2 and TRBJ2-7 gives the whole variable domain EPEVTQTPSHQVTQMGQEVILRCVPISNHLYFYWYRQILGQKVEFLVSFYNNEISEKSEIFDDQFSVERPDGSNFTLKIRSTKLEDSAMYFCASMPDSTSSYEQYFGPGTRLTVT.

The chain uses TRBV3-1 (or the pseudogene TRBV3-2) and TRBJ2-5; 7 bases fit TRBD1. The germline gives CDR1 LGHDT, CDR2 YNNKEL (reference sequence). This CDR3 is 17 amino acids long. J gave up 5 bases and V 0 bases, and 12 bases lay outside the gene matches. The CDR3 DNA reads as TGTGCCAGCAGCCAAGAAGGTAGGGGGCTCGCTATGGAGACCCAGTACTTC. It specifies CASSQEGRGLAMETQYF.

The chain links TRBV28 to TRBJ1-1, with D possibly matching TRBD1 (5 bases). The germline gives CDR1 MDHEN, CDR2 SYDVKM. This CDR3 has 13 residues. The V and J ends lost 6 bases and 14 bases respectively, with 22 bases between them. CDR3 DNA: TGTGCCAGCAGCCAATCCATCGACAGCGGGCCCTTCTTT. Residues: CASSQSIDSGPFF.

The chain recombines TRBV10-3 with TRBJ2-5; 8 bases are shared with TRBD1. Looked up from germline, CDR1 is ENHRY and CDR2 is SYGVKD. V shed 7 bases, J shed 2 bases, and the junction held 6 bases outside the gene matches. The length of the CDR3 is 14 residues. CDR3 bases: TGTGCCATCATCGTCGGGACAGGTCAAGAGACCCAGTACTTC. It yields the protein CAIIVGTGQETQYF.

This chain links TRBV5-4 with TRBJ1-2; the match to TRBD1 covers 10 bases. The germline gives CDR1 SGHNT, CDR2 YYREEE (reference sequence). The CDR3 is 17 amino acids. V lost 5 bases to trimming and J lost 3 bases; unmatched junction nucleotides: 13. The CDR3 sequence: CASRPVDWTGGDYGYTF. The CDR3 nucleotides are TGTGCCAGCAGGCCCGTTGACTGGACAGGGGGTGACTATGGCTACACCTTC.

In DNA, the CDR3 is TGTGCCAGTACCAACCGGGAGCGGCATACGCAGTATTTT. Protein product: CASTNRERHTQYF. The chain links TRBV19 to TRBJ2-3; the D gene is possibly TRBD2 (6 bases). CDR3 length: 13 amino acids. The germline V gene has CDR1 LNHDA and CDR2 SQIVND (reference sequence). V was pared by 7 bases and J by 7 bases, with 15 bases between.

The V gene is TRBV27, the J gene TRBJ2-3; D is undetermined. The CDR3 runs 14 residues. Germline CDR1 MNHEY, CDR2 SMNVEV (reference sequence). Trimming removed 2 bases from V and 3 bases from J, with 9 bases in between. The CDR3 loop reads CASSLLAGTDTQYF. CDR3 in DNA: TGTGCCAGCAGTTTACTTGCCGGGACAGATACGCAGTATTTT.

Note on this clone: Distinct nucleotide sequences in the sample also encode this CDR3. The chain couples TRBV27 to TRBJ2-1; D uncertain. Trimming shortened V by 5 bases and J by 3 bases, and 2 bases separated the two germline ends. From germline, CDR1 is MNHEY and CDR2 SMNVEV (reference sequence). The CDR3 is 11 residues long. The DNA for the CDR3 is TGTGCCAGCAGTCACTACAATGAGCAGTTCTTC. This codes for CASSHYNEQFF.

CDR3 bases: TGCGCCAGCAGCCAATGGACAGGAATCTACGAGCAGTACTTC. This sequence encodes CASSQWTGIYEQYF. This chain links TRBV4-1 with TRBJ2-7; 7 nucleotides agree with TRBD1. V lost 2 bases, J lost 3 bases, and 4 bases stayed unmatched. This CDR3 comprises 14 residues. Germline values: CDR1 MGHRA, CDR2 YSYEKL.

This CDR3 is CASSNVTGEQFF. The CDR3 bases are TGTGCCAGCAGCAACGTTACTGGTGAGCAGTTCTTC. The chain combines TRBV11-2 with TRBJ2-1; no clear D. The length of the CDR3 is 12 residues. The germline V and J ends were trimmed by 5 bases and 9 bases, with 11 bases remaining between them. Germline V lookup: CDR1 SGHAT, CDR2 FQNNGV.

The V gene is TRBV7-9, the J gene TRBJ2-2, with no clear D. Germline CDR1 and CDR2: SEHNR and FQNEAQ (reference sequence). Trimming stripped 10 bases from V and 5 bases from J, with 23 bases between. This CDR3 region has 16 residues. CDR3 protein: CATSLRSEYGTGELFF. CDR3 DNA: TGTGCCACCAGTCTGCGCTCGGAGTATGGGACCGGGGAGCTGTTTTTT.

The CDR3: CAWSVLPPRDNEKLFF. The CDR3, as DNA: TGTGCCTGGAGTGTACTCCCCCCACGGGATAATGAAAAACTGTTTTTT. The gene calls are TRBV30 and TRBJ1-4; D gene unclear. The V end was cut by 0 bases, the J end by 4 bases, with 15 bases between. CDR1 is GTSNPN, CDR2 SVGIG, per germline (reference sequence). This CDR3 is built from 16 residues.

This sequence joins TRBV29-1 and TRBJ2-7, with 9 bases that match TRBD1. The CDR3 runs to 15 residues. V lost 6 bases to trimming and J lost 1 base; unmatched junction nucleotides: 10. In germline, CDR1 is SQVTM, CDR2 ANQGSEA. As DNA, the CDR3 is TGCAGCGTCTCCCTAGGGACAGGGACATCCTACGAGCAGTACTTC. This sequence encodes CSVSLGTGTSYEQYF.

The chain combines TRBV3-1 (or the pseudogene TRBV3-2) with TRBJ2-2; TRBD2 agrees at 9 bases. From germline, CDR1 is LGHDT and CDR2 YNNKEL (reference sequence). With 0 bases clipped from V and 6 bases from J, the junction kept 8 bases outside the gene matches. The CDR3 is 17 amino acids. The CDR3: CASSQETGTSMAGELFF. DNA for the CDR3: TGTGCCAGCAGCCAAGAAACGGGGACTAGCATGGCCGGGGAGCTGTTTTTT.

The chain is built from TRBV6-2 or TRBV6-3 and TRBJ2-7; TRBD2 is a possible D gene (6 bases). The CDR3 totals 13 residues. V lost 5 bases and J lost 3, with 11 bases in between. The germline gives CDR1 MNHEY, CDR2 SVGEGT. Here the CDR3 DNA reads TGTGCCAGCAGTCGAACGACTAGCTACGAGCAGTACTTC. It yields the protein CASSRTTSYEQYF.

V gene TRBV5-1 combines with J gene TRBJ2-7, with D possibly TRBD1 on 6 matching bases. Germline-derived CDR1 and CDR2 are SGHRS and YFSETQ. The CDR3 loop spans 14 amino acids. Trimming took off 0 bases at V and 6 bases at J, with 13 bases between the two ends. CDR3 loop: CASSLEQGRFEQYF. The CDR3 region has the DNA TGCGCCAGCAGCTTGGAACAGGGAAGATTCGAGCAGTACTTC.

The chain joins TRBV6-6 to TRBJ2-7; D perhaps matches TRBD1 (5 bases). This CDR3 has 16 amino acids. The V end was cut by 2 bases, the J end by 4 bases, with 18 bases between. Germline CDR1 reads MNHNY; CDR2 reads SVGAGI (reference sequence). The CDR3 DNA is TGTGCCAGCAGTTACCCGATCGGCGGACAAATATACGAGCAGTACTTC. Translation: CASSYPIGGQIYEQYF.

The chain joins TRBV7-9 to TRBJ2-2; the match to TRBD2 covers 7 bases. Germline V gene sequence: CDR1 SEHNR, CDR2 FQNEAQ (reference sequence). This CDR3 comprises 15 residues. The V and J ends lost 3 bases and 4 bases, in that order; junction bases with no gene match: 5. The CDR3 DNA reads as TGTGCCAGCAGCTTTAGCGGGCTGAGCACCGGGGAGCTGTTTTTT. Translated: CASSFSGLSTGELFF.

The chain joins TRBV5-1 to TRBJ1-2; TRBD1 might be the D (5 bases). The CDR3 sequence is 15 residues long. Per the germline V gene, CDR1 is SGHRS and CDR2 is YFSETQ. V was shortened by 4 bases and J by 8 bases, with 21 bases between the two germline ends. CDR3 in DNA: TGCGCCAGCAGCCCCCCCGGGTCTAAGGGGTCGGGCTACACCTTC. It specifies CASSPPGSKGSGYTF.

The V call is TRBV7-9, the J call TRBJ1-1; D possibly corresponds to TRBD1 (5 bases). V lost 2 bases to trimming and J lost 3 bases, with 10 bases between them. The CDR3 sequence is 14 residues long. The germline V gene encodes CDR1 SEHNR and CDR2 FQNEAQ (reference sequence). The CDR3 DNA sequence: TGTGCCAGCAGCTTAACGGGGGAGCACACTGAAGCTTTCTTT. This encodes CASSLTGEHTEAFF.

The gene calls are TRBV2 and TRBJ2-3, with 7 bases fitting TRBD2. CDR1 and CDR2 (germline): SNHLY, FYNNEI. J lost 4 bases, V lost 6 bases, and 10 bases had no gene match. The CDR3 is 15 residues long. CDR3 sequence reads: CASRKAGVMADTQYF. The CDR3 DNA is TGTGCCAGCAGAAAGGCGGGAGTCATGGCAGATACGCAGTATTTT.

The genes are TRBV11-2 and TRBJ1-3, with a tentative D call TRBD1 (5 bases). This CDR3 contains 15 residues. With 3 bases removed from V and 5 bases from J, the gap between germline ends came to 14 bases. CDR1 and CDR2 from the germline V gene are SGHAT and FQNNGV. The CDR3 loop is CASSFGRVGRNTIYF. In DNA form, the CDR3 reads TGTGCCAGCAGCTTCGGCAGGGTGGGAAGAAACACCATATATTTT.

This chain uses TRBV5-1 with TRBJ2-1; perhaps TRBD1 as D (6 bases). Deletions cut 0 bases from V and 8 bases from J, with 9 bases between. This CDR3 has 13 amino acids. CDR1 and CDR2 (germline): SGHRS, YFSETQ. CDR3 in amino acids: CASSLEGVYEQFF. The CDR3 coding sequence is TGCGCCAGCAGCTTGGAGGGGGTGTATGAGCAGTTCTTC.

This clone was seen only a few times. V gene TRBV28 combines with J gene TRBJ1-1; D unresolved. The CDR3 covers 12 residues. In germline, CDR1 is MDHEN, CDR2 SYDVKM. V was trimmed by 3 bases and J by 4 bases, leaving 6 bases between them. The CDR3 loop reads CASSFGSTEAFF. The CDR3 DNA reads TGTGCCAGCAGTTTCGGGAGCACTGAAGCTTTCTTT.

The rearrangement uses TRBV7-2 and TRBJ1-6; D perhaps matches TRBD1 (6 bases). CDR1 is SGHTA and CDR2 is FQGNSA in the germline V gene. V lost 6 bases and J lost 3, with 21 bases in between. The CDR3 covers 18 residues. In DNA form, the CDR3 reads TGTGCCAGCAGTCAGCCCGGGGCAGGGGTTCGCTATAATTCACCCCTCCACTTT. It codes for CASSQPGAGVRYNSPLHF.

CDR3 DNA sequence: TGTGCCAGCAGTGAACGGCGGGGCGGGGGAGATACGCAGTATTTT. This gives the protein CASSERRGGGDTQYF. This chain links TRBV6-1 with TRBJ2-3, with TRBD2 identical over 7 bases. With 2 bases clipped from V and 5 bases from J, the junction kept 7 bases outside the gene matches. CDR3 length: 15 amino acids. The germline V gene encodes CDR1 MNHNS and CDR2 SASEGT.

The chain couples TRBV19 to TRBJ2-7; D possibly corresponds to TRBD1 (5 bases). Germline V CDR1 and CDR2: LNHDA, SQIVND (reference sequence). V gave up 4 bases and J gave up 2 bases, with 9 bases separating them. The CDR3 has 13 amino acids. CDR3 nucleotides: TGTGCCAGTAGTAAGGGGCTTACCTACGAGCAGTACTTC. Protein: CASSKGLTYEQYF.

The DNA of the CDR3 is TGTGCCAGCAGCTGGACTAGCGGGAGCGAGCAGTACTTC. Encoded protein: CASSWTSGSEQYF. The J gene is TRBJ2-7, the V gene TRBV11-1; TRBD2 matches at 13 bases. CDR1 and CDR2 (germline): SGHAT, FQDESV (reference sequence). There are 13 residues in the CDR3. Trimming cost V 4 bases and J 6 bases; bases outside gene matches: 0.

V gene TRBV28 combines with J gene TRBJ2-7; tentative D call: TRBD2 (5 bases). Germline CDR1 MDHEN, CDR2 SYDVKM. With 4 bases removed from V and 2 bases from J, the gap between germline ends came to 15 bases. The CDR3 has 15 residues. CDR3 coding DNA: TGTGCCAGCAGTTCCAGGACTTCCCCCACCTACGAGCAGTACTTC. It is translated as CASSSRTSPTYEQYF.

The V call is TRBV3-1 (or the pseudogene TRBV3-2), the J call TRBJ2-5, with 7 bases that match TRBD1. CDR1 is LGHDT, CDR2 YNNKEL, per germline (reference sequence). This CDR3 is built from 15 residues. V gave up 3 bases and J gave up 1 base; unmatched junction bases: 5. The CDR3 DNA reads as TGTGCCAGCAGCCAGGCCCGACAGGGCCAAGAGACCCAGTACTTC. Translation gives CASSQARQGQETQYF.

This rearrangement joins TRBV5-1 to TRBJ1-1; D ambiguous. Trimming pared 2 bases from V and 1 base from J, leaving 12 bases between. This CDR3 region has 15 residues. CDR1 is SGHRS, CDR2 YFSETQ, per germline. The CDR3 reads CASSLTRGENTEAFF. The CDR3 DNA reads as TGCGCCAGCAGCTTAACGCGGGGAGAGAACACTGAAGCTTTCTTT. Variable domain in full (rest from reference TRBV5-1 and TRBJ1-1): KAGVTQTPRYLIKTRGQQVTLSCSPISGHRSVSWYQQTPGQGLQFLFEYFSETQRNKGNFPGRFSGRQFSNSRSEMNVSTLELGDSALYLCASSLTRGENTEAFFGQGTRLTVV.